The clone carrying this TCR beta chain has only a few counts. Regarding time point: after dendritic cell vaccination, including at tumor progression/relapse. The data belong to a study of glioma-infiltrating T cells after dendritic cell vaccination. Study details: At biweekly intervals, patients got three intradermal dendritic cell vaccine injections.

Germline-derived CDR1 and CDR2 are MGHDK and SYGVNS. Trimming cost V 7 bases and J 8 bases, with 23 bases left between them. The CDR3 length is 15 residues. This table comes from immunoSEQ multiplex PCR, and its TCRdb copy is limited to in-frame clones, with some not included. This table has more than 70,000 clones, around nine tenths appearing once. This material consisted of blood, taken after dendritic cell vaccination. This receptor was identified in a human donor with glioblastoma. The J gene is TRBJ1-2, the V gene TRBV25-1; tentatively, D is TRBD1 (6 bases). As DNA, the CDR3 is TGTGCCAGCACCCACGGGGACACCACCCGTGGAGGCTACACCTTC. Translated: CASTHGDTTRGGYTF.